What follows describes a single T cell receptor beta chain. Its antigen is undetermined. The sample belongs to a study of regulatory T cells in long-lasting Graves disease. Study-wide background: It was over 5 years of antithyroid drugs, with positive TSH receptor antibodies, that meant persistent Graves' disease. Overall study findings and caveats: With persistent disease, TRBV28, TRBJ1-2 and TRBJ2-5 were the favored segments. Thyroid tissue was not studied; only peripheral blood was. Since the sample size was small, accuracy may have been reduced.

Arm-PCR of CDR3 regions and iRepertoire HTBI primers were the basis on which TCR beta libraries were built. TCRdb redid the calling of the multiplex PCR reads with MiXCR, one entry per CDR3 protein. The sample has a few hundred thousand distinct CDR3 sequences, roughly 24% seen once. Time point described: persistent/refractory GD, antithyroid drugs over 5 years with positive TRAb. From RNA extracted from PBMCs, the TCR library was made. Per the germline V gene, CDR1 is LGHDT and CDR2 is YNNKEL (reference sequence). This CDR3 contains 13 residues. The ends were cut back, 6 bases at V and 6 bases at J, with 14 bases in the middle.

The origin of this receptor is a woman aged 40 to 50 with Graves disease. Material: peripheral blood mononuclear cells (PBMCs), obtained when the disease was refractory, from a patient treated with antithyroid drugs. The V gene is TRBV3-1, the J gene TRBJ1-1, with D possibly TRBD1 on 5 matching bases. The CDR3 sequence: CASRRGEIAEAFF. In nucleotides, the CDR3 is TGTGCCAGCAGACGAGGGGAGATTGCTGAAGCTTTCTTT. Combining the CDR3 with reference TRBV3-1 and TRBJ1-1 gives the whole variable domain DTAVSQTPKYLVTQMGNDKSIKCEQNLGHDTMYWYKQDSKKFLKIMFSYNNKELIINETVPNRFSPKSPDKAHLNLHINSLELGDSAVYFCASRRGEIAEAFFGQGTRLTVV.